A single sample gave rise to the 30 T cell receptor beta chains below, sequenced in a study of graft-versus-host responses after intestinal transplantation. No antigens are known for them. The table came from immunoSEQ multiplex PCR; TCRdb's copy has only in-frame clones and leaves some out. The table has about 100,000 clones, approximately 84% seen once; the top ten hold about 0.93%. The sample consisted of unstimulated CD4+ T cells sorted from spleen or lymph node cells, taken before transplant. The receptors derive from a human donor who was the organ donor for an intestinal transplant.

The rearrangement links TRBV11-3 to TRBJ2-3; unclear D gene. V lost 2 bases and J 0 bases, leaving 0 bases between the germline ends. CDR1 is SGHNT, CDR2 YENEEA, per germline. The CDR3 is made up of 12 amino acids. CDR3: CASSLSTDTQYF. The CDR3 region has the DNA TGTGCCAGCAGCTTAAGCACAGATACGCAGTATTTT.

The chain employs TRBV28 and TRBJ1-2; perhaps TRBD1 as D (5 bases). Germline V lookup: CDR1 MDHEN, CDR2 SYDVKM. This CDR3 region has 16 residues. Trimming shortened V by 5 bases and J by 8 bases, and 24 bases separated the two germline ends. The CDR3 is CASSTGWGRVGSGYTF. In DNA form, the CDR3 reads TGTGCCAGCAGTACCGGTTGGGGCAGGGTGGGGTCGGGCTACACCTTC.

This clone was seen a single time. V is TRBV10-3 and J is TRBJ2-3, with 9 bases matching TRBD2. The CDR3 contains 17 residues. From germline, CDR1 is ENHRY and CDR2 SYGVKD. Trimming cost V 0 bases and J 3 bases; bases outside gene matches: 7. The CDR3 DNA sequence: TGTGCCATCAGTGAGTCAGGCGGGGGGGCAAGAACAGATACGCAGTATTTT. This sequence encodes CAISESGGGARTDTQYF.

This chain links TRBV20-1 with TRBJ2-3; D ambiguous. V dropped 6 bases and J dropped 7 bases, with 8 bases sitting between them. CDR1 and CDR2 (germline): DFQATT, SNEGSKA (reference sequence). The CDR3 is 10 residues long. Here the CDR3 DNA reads TGCAGTGCGATGGCAAATACGCAGTATTTT. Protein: CSAMANTQYF.

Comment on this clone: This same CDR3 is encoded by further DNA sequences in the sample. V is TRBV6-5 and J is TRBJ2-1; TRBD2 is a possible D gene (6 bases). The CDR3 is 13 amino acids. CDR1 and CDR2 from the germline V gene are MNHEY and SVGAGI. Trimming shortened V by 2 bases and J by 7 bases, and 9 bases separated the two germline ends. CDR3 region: CASSYPTRNEQFF. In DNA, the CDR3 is TGTGCCAGCAGTTACCCGACTAGGAATGAGCAGTTCTTC.

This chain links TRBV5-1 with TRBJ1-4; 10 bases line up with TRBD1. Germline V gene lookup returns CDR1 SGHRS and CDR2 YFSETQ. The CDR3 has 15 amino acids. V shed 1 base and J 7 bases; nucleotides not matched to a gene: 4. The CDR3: CASSLRQGAGEKLFF. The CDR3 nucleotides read TGCGCCAGCAGCTTGCGACAGGGGGCCGGTGAAAAACTGTTTTTT.

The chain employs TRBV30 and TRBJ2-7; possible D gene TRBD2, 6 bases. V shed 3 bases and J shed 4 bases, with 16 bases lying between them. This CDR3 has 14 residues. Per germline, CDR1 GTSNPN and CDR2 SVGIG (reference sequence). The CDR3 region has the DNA TGTGCCTGGAGCTTGGGGGGAAACGTGTACGAGCAGTACTTC. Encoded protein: CAWSLGGNVYEQYF.

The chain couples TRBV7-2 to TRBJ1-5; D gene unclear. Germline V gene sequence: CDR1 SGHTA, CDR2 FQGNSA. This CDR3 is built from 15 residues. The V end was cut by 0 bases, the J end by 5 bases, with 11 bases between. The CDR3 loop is CASSLAGGVYQPQHF. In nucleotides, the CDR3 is TGTGCCAGCAGCTTAGCGGGAGGTGTTTATCAGCCCCAGCATTTT.

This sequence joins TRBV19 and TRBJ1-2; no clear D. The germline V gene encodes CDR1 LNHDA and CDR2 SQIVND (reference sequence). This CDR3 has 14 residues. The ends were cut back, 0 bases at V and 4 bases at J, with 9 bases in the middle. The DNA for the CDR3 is TGTGCCAGTAGTATAGATGACCAGACCTATGGCTACACCTTC. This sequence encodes CASSIDDQTYGYTF. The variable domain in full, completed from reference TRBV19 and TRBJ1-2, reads DGGITQSPKYLFRKEGQNVTLSCEQNLNHDAMYWYRQDPGQGLRLIYYSQIVNDFQKGDIAEGYSVSREKKESFPLTVTSAQKNPTAFYLCASSIDDQTYGYTFGSGTRLTVV.

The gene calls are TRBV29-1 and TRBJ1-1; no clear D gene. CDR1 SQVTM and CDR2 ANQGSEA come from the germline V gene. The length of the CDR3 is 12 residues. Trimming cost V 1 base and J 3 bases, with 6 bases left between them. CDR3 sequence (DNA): TGCAGCGTTGAAGTTACTGACACTGAAGCTTTCTTT. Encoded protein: CSVEVTDTEAFF.

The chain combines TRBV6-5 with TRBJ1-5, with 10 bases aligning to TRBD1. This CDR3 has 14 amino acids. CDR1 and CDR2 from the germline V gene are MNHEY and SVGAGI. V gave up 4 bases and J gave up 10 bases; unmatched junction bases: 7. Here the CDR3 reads CASSLRQGADPQHF. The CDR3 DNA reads TGTGCCAGCAGTTTAAGACAGGGGGCAGATCCCCAGCATTTT.

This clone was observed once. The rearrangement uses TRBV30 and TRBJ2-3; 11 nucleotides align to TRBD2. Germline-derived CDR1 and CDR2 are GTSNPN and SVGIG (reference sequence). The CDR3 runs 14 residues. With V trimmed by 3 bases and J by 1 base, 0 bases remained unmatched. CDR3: CAWRLAGGTDTQYF. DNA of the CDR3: TGTGCCTGGAGACTAGCGGGGGGCACAGATACGCAGTATTTT.

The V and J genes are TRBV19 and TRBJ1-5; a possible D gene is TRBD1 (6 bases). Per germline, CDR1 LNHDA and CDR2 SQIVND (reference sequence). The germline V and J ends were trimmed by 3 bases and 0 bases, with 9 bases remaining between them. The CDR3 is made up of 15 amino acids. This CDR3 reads CASSIRGPSNQPQHF. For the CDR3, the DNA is TGTGCCAGTAGTATCCGGGGGCCTAGCAATCAGCCCCAGCATTTT.

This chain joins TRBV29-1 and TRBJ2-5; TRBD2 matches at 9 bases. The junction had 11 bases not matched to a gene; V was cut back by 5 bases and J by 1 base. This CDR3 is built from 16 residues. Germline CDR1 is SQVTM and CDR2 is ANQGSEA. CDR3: CSVTTLLAGLQETQYF. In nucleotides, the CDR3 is TGCAGCGTTACGACCTTACTAGCGGGCCTCCAAGAGACCCAGTACTTC.

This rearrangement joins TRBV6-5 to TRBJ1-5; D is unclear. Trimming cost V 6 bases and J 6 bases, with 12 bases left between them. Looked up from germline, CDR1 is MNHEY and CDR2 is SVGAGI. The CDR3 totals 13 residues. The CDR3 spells CASSRTVSQPQHF. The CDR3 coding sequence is TGTGCCAGCAGCAGGACTGTGAGTCAGCCCCAGCATTTT.

DNA for the CDR3: TGTGCCTGGAGTGTAAGGACCGGTCATTATTCACCCCTCCACTTT. It is translated as CAWSVRTGHYSPLHF. The rearrangement joins TRBV30 to TRBJ1-6; D remains unclear. The germline V and J ends were trimmed by 0 bases and 8 bases, with 14 bases remaining between them. The CDR3 sequence is 15 residues long. CDR1 is GTSNPN and CDR2 is SVGIG in the germline V gene (reference sequence).

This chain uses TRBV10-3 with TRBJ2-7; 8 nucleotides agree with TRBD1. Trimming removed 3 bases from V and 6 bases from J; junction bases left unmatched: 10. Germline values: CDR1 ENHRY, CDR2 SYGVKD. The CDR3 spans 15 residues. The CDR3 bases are TGTGCCATCAGTGAAGGACAGGGCGAGGGGGGCGAGCAGTACTTC. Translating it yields CAISEGQGEGGEQYF.

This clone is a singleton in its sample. The CDR3 loop is CASSLAGLSEKLFF. For the CDR3, the DNA is TGTGCCAGCAGCTTGGCAGGGTTGAGCGAAAAACTGTTTTTT. This chain links TRBV5-6 with TRBJ1-4; D may be TRBD1 (5 bases). CDR1 is SGHDT and CDR2 is YYEEEE in the germline V gene. The CDR3 contains 14 residues. Trimming pared 0 bases from V and 8 bases from J, leaving 11 bases between.

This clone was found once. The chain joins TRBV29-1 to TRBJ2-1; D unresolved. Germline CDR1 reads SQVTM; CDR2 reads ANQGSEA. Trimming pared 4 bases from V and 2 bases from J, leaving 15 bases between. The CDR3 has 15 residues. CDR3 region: CSVVPGVAAYNEQFF. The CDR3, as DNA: TGCAGCGTTGTCCCAGGAGTGGCGGCCTACAATGAGCAGTTCTTC.

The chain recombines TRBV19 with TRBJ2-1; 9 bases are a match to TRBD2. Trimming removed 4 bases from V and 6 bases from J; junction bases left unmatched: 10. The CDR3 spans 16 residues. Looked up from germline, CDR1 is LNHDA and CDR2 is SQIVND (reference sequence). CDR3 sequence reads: CASSTLAGAPPNEQFF. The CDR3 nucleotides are TGTGCCAGTAGTACCTTAGCGGGGGCCCCGCCCAATGAGCAGTTCTTC.

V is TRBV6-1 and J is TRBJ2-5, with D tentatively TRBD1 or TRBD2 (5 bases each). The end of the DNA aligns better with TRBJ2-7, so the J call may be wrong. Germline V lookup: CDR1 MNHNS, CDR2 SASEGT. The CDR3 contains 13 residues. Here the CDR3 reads CASSGDPPYEQYF. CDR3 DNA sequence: TGTGCCAGCAGCGGGGACCCTCCCTACGAGCAGTACTTC.

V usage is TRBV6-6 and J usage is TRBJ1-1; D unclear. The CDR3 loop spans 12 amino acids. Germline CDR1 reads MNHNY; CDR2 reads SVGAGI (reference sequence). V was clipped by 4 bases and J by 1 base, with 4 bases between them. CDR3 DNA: TGTGCCAGCAGTTTGCGGAACACTGAAGCTTTCTTT. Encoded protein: CASSLRNTEAFF.

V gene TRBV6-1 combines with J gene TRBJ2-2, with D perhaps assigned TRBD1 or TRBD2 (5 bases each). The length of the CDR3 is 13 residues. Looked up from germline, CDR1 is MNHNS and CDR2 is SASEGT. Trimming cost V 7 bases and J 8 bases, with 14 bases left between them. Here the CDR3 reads CASILTGAGELFF. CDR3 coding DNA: TGTGCCAGCATACTAACCGGGGCTGGGGAGCTGTTTTTT.

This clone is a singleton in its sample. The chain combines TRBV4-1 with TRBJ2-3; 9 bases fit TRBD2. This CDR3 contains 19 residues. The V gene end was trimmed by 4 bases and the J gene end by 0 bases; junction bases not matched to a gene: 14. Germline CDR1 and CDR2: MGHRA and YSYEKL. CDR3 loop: CASSLSVQRGAISTDTQYF. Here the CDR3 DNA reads TGCGCCAGCAGCCTAAGCGTCCAGCGGGGGGCGATTAGCACAGATACGCAGTATTTT.

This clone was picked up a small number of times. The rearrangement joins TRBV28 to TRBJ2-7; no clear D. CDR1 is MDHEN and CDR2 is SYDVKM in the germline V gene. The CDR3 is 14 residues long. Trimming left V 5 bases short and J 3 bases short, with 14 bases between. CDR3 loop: CASSPLGRVYEQYF. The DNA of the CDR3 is TGTGCCAGCAGTCCCCTCGGACGAGTCTACGAGCAGTACTTC. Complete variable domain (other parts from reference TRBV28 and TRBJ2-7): DVKVTQSSRYLVKRTGEKVFLECVQDMDHENMFWYRQDPGLGLRLIYFSYDVKMKEKGDIPEGYSVSREKKERFSLILESASTNQTSMYLCASSPLGRVYEQYFGPGTRLTVT.

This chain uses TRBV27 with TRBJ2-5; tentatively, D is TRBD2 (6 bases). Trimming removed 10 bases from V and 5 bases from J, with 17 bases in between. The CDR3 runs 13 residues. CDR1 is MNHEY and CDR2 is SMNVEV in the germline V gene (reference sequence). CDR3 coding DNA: TGTGCCACCACTCCGACTAGTGGTGAGACCCAGTACTTC. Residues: CATTPTSGETQYF.

The CDR3 spells CASSPDSLKEKLFF. The DNA of the CDR3 is TGTGCCAGCAGTCCCGACAGTTTGAAGGAAAAACTGTTTTTT. This chain connects TRBV28 to TRBJ1-4, with a tentative D call TRBD1 (5 bases). The CDR3 is made up of 14 amino acids. Germline values: CDR1 MDHEN, CDR2 SYDVKM. Between the trimmed V and J ends, which lost 5 bases and 8 bases, there was a span of 15 bases.

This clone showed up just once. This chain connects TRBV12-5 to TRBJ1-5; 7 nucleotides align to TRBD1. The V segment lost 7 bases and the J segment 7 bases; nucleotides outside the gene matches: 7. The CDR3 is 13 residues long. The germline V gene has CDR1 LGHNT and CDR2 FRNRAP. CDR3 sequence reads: CASALDRVQPQHF. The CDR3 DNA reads TGTGCTAGTGCTTTAGACAGGGTGCAGCCCCAGCATTTT.

CDR3 amino acids: CASSQGRETQAFF. The DNA for the CDR3 is TGTGCCAGCAGCCAAGGACGGGAGACCCAAGCTTTCTTT. The rearrangement joins TRBV6-1 to TRBJ1-1; D is undetermined. The germline gives CDR1 MNHNS, CDR2 SASEGT. CDR3 length equals 13 residues. V lost 6 bases, J lost 9 bases, and 17 bases lay in between.

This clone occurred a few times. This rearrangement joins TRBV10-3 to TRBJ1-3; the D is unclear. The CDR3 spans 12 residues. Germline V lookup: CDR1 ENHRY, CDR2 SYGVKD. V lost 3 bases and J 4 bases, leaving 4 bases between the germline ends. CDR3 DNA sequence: TGTGCCATCAGTGACGCGGGAAACACCATATATTTT. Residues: CAISDAGNTIYF.